The text below deals with one T cell receptor beta chain. The antigen is unknown. This sample was included in a study of T cells in Graves' hyperthyroidism and ophthalmopathy. Study context: Peripheral blood was secured at the point of initial diagnosis, before any treatment.

General study results and limits: Expanded thyroid clonotypes (above 0.001) were mostly also found in blood.

V lost 5 bases and J lost 1, with 15 bases in between. The CDR3 length is 16 residues. Germline-derived CDR1 and CDR2 are SGHKS and YYEKEE (reference sequence). TCR beta CDR3 sequences were amplified from RNA transcripts. The TCR CDR3 first-round RT-PCR relied on the HTBI primer set. One entry per CDR3 protein results from TCRdb running MiXCR on the multiplex PCR reads. In the table there are roughly 840,000 distinct CDR3 sequences, more than 30% of which are singletons. The study based diagnoses on clinical symptoms, serum thyroxine and TRAb, thyroid ultrasound and orbital computed tomography. Fresh peripheral blood, approximately 10 ml, yielded the PBMCs.

Sample: blood. This sequence was found in a man younger than 30 with Graves' hyperthyroidism. The chain combines TRBV5-5 with TRBJ2-2; perhaps D is TRBD1 or TRBD2 (5 bases each). As DNA, the CDR3 is TGTGCCAGCAGAGATGGGGACCGTATGAACACCGGGGAGCTGTTTTTT. Protein: CASRDGDRMNTGELFF.